These 27 T cell receptor beta chains were sequenced from one sample in a study of blood T cell repertoires in COVID-19. TCRdb's copy holds only in-frame clones and misses some; the assay was immunoSEQ multiplex PCR. Altogether about 480,000 clones are present, around 89% being singletons, with the ten largest covering around 4.4%. The sample consisted of peripheral blood. These receptor sequences come from a woman in her thirties with acute or convalescent COVID-19.

The gene calls are TRBV30 and TRBJ1-2; D is perhaps TRBD1 (6 bases). The germline V gene encodes CDR1 GTSNPN and CDR2 SVGIG (reference sequence). The CDR3 totals 13 residues. V was shortened by 3 bases and J by 1 base, with 9 bases between the two germline ends. The CDR3 region is CAWRTGSNYGYTF. The CDR3 nucleotides read TGTGCCTGGAGAACAGGGAGTAACTATGGCTACACCTTC. The full variable domain, its missing parts supplied by reference TRBV30 and TRBJ1-2, is SQTIHQWPATLVQPVGSPLSLECTVEGTSNPNLYWYRQAAGRGLQLLFYSVGIGQISSEVPQNLSASRPQDRQFILSSKKLLLSDSGFYLCAWRTGSNYGYTFGSGTRLTVV.

The chain links TRBV10-2 to TRBJ2-1; a weak D match, TRBD1 (6 bases). The CDR3 is 14 residues long. From germline, CDR1 is WSHSY and CDR2 SAAADI. Trimming stripped 4 bases from V and 8 bases from J, with 15 bases between. Here the CDR3 reads CASSGGLATDEQFF. For the CDR3, the DNA is TGCGCCAGCAGTGGGGGGCTAGCTACAGATGAGCAGTTCTTC.

The genes are TRBV4-1 and TRBJ1-6, with 7 bases aligning to TRBD1. This CDR3 contains 16 residues. The germline V gene encodes CDR1 MGHRA and CDR2 YSYEKL. The V and J ends lost 2 bases and 9 bases, in that order; junction bases with no gene match: 10. CDR3 bases: TGCGCCAGCAGCCAAAGTGTGGTTAGGGGGCCTTCACCCCTCCACTTT. It encodes CASSQSVVRGPSPLHF.

As concerns this clone: This CDR3 is also generated by other DNA sequences in the sample. The rearrangement joins TRBV24-1 to TRBJ1-5; tentative D call: TRBD1 (5 bases). The V end lost 3 bases, the J end lost 1 base, and 6 bases lay between the germline ends. The CDR3 consists of 14 residues. CDR1 and CDR2 (germline): KGHDR, SFDVKD. CDR3 nucleotides: TGTGCCACCAGTGATCAGGGAAGCAATCAGCCCCAGCATTTT. This sequence encodes CATSDQGSNQPQHF.

This chain links TRBV5-1 with TRBJ1-4; TRBD1 matches 8 bases. With 0 bases clipped from V and 5 bases from J, the junction kept 3 bases outside the gene matches. Germline V lookup: CDR1 SGHRS, CDR2 YFSETQ. This CDR3 region has 15 residues. The CDR3 DNA sequence: TGCGCCAGCAGCTTGGATCGGACAGGGAATGAAAAACTGTTTTTT. Translation gives CASSLDRTGNEKLFF.

This clone was recorded once. The CDR3 protein is CASKTRQGDTEAFF. The CDR3 DNA follows: TGTGCCAGCAAAACACGACAGGGGGACACTGAAGCTTTCTTT. V and J are TRBV6-5 and TRBJ1-1; 9 bases map to TRBD1. V shed 7 bases and J 3 bases; nucleotides not matched to a gene: 6. CDR1 and CDR2 (germline): MNHEY, SVGAGI. The CDR3 is made up of 14 amino acids.

V usage is TRBV19 and J usage is TRBJ1-1; 9 nucleotides agree with TRBD1. This CDR3 spans 16 amino acids. The V gene end was trimmed by 7 bases and the J gene end by 1 base; junction bases not matched to a gene: 10. From germline, CDR1 is LNHDA and CDR2 SQIVND (reference sequence). Here the CDR3 reads CASTDDRGIRNTEAFF. The CDR3 DNA is TGTGCCAGTACCGACGACAGGGGGATTCGGAACACTGAAGCTTTCTTT.

The rearrangement links TRBV2 to TRBJ2-5; TRBD2 is a possible D gene (5 bases). V shed 6 bases and J shed 5 bases, with 13 bases lying between them. The CDR3 is 13 amino acids. Germline assignment: CDR1 SNHLY and CDR2 FYNNEI. CDR3 DNA sequence: TGTGCCAGCAGGGGAGAGATTGGGGAGACCCAGTACTTC. Protein sequence: CASRGEIGETQYF. Complete variable domain (other parts from reference TRBV2 and TRBJ2-5): EPEVTQTPSHQVTQMGQEVILRCVPISNHLYFYWYRQILGQKVEFLVSFYNNEISEKSEIFDDQFSVERPDGSNFTLKIRSTKLEDSAMYFCASRGEIGETQYFGPGTRLLVL.

As DNA, the CDR3 is TGCGCCAGCAGAGACAGCTCTGGAAACACCATATATTTT. The encoded protein is CASRDSSGNTIYF. The chain has TRBV10-2 and TRBJ1-3; D perhaps matches TRBD1 (5 bases). In germline, CDR1 is WSHSY, CDR2 SAAADI. The V end lost 6 bases, the J end lost 0 bases, and 6 bases lay between the germline ends. This CDR3 has 13 amino acids.

The chain recombines TRBV10-1 with TRBJ2-3, with TRBD2 matching 13 bases. J gave up 3 bases and V 5 bases, and 2 bases lay outside the gene matches. The CDR3 length is 15 residues. CDR1 and CDR2 from the germline V gene are WNHNN and SYGVQD (reference sequence). The CDR3 here is CASSLTSGGTDTQYF. The CDR3 nucleotides read TGCGCCAGCAGTCTGACTAGCGGGGGGACAGATACGCAGTATTTT.

The rearrangement links TRBV6-5 to TRBJ1-1; 9 nucleotides align to TRBD1. Germline loops: CDR1 MNHEY, CDR2 SVGAGI. The CDR3 covers 15 residues. V dropped 0 bases and J dropped 5; count of bases not matched to a gene: 4. Here the CDR3 reads CASSYSVGQGTEAFF. The CDR3 DNA is TGTGCCAGCAGTTACTCGGTCGGACAGGGGACTGAAGCTTTCTTT.

This clone was observed a single time. The rearrangement joins TRBV29-1 to TRBJ1-1; D not certain. The germline V gene encodes CDR1 SQVTM and CDR2 ANQGSEA. The CDR3 totals 12 residues. V gave up 4 bases and J gave up 1 base, with 7 bases separating them. DNA for the CDR3: TGCAGCGTTGGCCCGGGGAACACTGAAGCTTTCTTT. This encodes CSVGPGNTEAFF.

This sequence joins TRBV28 and TRBJ1-1, with D unclear. V gave up 3 bases and J gave up 5 bases, with 13 bases separating them. Germline V CDR1 and CDR2: MDHEN, SYDVKM. The CDR3 runs to 14 residues. CDR3 residues: CASSLSRGITEAFF. The CDR3 DNA reads as TGTGCCAGCAGTTTGAGTCGGGGAATAACTGAAGCTTTCTTT.

This chain connects TRBV28 to TRBJ2-1; 9 bases fit TRBD1. The trim removed 7 bases at V and 4 bases at J, leaving 11 bases unmatched. Germline V gene data show CDR1 as MDHEN and CDR2 as SYDVKM. This CDR3 region has 16 residues. CDR3 coding DNA: TGTGCCAGCAATAGAATCCGGGACAGGGATTACAATGAGCAGTTCTTC. It codes for CASNRIRDRDYNEQFF. Drawing the rest from reference TRBV28 and TRBJ2-1, the complete variable domain is DVKVTQSSRYLVKRTGEKVFLECVQDMDHENMFWYRQDPGLGLRLIYFSYDVKMKEKGDIPEGYSVSREKKERFSLILESASTNQTSMYLCASNRIRDRDYNEQFFGPGTRLTVL.

This clone showed up just once. The chain employs TRBV28 and TRBJ2-7; 8 positions agree with TRBD2. The CDR3 contains 16 residues. CDR1 MDHEN and CDR2 SYDVKM come from the germline V gene. Trimming cost V 2 bases and J 2 bases; bases outside gene matches: 8. The CDR3 DNA reads TGTGCCAGCAGTTTAACGGGGCTAGCGGGCCCCTACGAGCAGTACTTC. Residues: CASSLTGLAGPYEQYF.

This CDR3 reads CAWQGASYNEQFF. As DNA, the CDR3 is TGTGCCTGGCAAGGGGCCTCCTACAATGAGCAGTTCTTC. V usage is TRBV30 and J usage is TRBJ2-1; weak D call: TRBD1 (5 bases). This CDR3 is built from 13 residues. The ends were cut back, 5 bases at V and 0 bases at J, with 8 bases in the middle. Germline CDR1 and CDR2: GTSNPN and SVGIG (reference sequence). Based on the CDR3 plus reference TRBV30 and TRBJ2-1, the full variable domain is SQTIHQWPATLVQPVGSPLSLECTVEGTSNPNLYWYRQAAGRGLQLLFYSVGIGQISSEVPQNLSASRPQDRQFILSSKKLLLSDSGFYLCAWQGASYNEQFFGPGTRLTVL.

This clone was detected many times. The chain has TRBV3-1 (or the pseudogene TRBV3-2) and TRBJ1-6; 9 nucleotides line up with TRBD1. Germline CDR1 reads LGHDT; CDR2 reads YNNKEL (reference sequence). Trimming took 1 base from V and 12 from J; bases not matched to a gene: 10. The length of the CDR3 is 16 residues. The CDR3 DNA reads TGTGCCAGCAGCCAAGGTTCGGGACAGGGAGTCGTACCCCTCCACTTT. It specifies CASSQGSGQGVVPLHF.

This chain connects TRBV28 to TRBJ2-3, with 8 bases fitting TRBD2. V was pared by 2 bases and J by 4 bases, with 5 bases of the junction left unmatched. The CDR3 is made up of 15 amino acids. The germline V gene has CDR1 MDHEN and CDR2 SYDVKM. CDR3 protein: CASSLPGGYADTQYF. In DNA form, the CDR3 reads TGTGCCAGCAGTTTACCGGGGGGGTACGCAGATACGCAGTATTTT.

The gene calls are TRBV14 and TRBJ1-2; TRBD1 matches at 8 bases. In germline, CDR1 is SGHDN, CDR2 FVKESK. After removal of 1 base from V and 0 bases from J, the junction contained 7 bases not matched to a gene. The CDR3 is made up of 17 amino acids. CDR3 protein: CASSQVFGTGSNYGYTF. In DNA, the CDR3 is TGTGCCAGCAGCCAAGTTTTCGGGACAGGATCTAACTATGGCTACACCTTC.

The chain has TRBV12-5 and TRBJ1-5; D is ambiguous. V was trimmed by 7 bases and J by 3 bases, leaving 13 bases between them. Germline CDR1 LGHNT, CDR2 FRNRAP. The CDR3 has 14 amino acids. The CDR3 region has the DNA TGTGCTAGTGTCCAAGGAGGTTTCAATCAGCCCCAGCATTTT. It codes for CASVQGGFNQPQHF.

The V call is TRBV24-1, the J call TRBJ1-2; the match to TRBD1 covers 10 bases. This CDR3 is built from 13 residues. Germline-derived CDR1 and CDR2 are KGHDR and SFDVKD. V shed 9 bases and J 8 bases; nucleotides not matched to a gene: 8. The CDR3 bases are TGTGCCACCTGGGACAGGGGAATCGGAGGCTACACCTTC. Encoded protein: CATWDRGIGGYTF.

The chain recombines TRBV14 with TRBJ2-2, with a tentative D call TRBD1 (6 bases). Trimming removed 4 bases from V and 6 bases from J, with 15 bases in between. The CDR3 is 15 residues long. Germline lookup yields CDR1 SGHDN and CDR2 FVKESK. The CDR3: CASSRQVISSGELFF. The CDR3 bases are TGTGCCAGCAGCCGACAGGTTATTTCTTCCGGGGAGCTGTTTTTT.

The chain couples TRBV27 to TRBJ2-1, with TRBD2 as a possible D gene (6 bases). Trimming cost V 1 base and J 6 bases, with 13 bases left between them. There are 15 residues in the CDR3. Looked up from germline, CDR1 is MNHEY and CDR2 is SMNVEV (reference sequence). The CDR3 DNA is TGTGCCAGCAGTTTATTAACACTAGCAGGCAATGAGCAGTTCTTC. Translated, it gives CASSLLTLAGNEQFF.

This clone was observed a single time. V gene TRBV5-6 combines with J gene TRBJ2-7; TRBD2 matches at 13 bases. The J segment lost 2 bases and the V segment lost 4 bases, leaving 3 bases of the junction unmatched. Germline CDR1 reads SGHDT; CDR2 reads YYEEEE. The CDR3 runs 15 residues. CDR3 sequence (DNA): TGTGCCAGCAGCAAGGGACTAGCGGGGCCCTACGAGCAGTACTTC. Its translation is CASSKGLAGPYEQYF.

The rearrangement links TRBV20-1 to TRBJ1-5; D is ambiguous. CDR3 length: 15 amino acids. Germline V gives CDR1 DFQATT, CDR2 SNEGSKA (reference sequence). V lost 3 bases to trimming and J lost 0 bases, with 12 bases between them. The CDR3 here is CSASRGGNSNQPQHF. The CDR3 DNA follows: TGCAGTGCTAGTCGAGGCGGGAATAGCAATCAGCCCCAGCATTTT.

This clone appeared a single time. The rearrangement links TRBV10-1 to TRBJ2-1; D is perhaps TRBD2 (5 bases). Trimming shortened V by 2 bases and J by 8 bases, and 13 bases separated the two germline ends. The CDR3 spans 14 residues. Germline assignment: CDR1 WNHNN and CDR2 SYGVQD (reference sequence). The CDR3 loop reads CASSETSNGDEQFF. CDR3 nucleotide sequence: TGCGCCAGCAGTGAGACTAGTAATGGTGATGAGCAGTTCTTC.

The chain combines TRBV27 with TRBJ2-1; maybe TRBD1 (5 bases). V lost 6 bases and J 0 bases, leaving 12 bases between the germline ends. This CDR3 spans 15 amino acids. The germline CDR1 and CDR2 sequences are MNHEY and SMNVEV (reference sequence). CDR3 nucleotides: TGTGCCAGCAGCGATACAGGTTCCTCCTACAATGAGCAGTTCTTC. It is translated as CASSDTGSSYNEQFF.